Given below is one T cell receptor (beta chain) in context. Its antigen is as yet unknown. This sample was included in a study of cytotoxic CD8 clonotypes in ibrutinib-treated CLL. Study at large: Responses: approximately 25 partial, 2 complete; after median approximately 68 months, approximately 15 stayed remitted, roughly 12 progressed.

Findings and limits, study-wide: A rise in clonality was seen at ibrutinib response, and a fall back toward baseline was seen at progression.

The data were produced by immunoSEQ multiplex PCR, yet TCRdb's version contains in-frame clones alone and is incomplete. The data show 200,000 to 250,000 clones, with about four fifths seen just once and about an eighth held by the top ten. Germline V gene lookup returns CDR1 SGHVS and CDR2 FNYEAQ. V lost 2 bases and J lost 6; bases outside the gene matches: 6. CDR3 length equals 16 residues. This sample comprised PBMCs, obtained after 12 months of ibrutinib treatment. The chain has TRBV7-6 and TRBJ1-4; 10 positions match TRBD1. This clonotype was obtained from a human donor with chronic lymphocytic leukemia. The CDR3 spells CASSLSPGTGDEKLFF. The CDR3, as DNA: TGTGCCAGCAGCTTATCCCCCGGGACAGGGGATGAAAAACTGTTTTTT.